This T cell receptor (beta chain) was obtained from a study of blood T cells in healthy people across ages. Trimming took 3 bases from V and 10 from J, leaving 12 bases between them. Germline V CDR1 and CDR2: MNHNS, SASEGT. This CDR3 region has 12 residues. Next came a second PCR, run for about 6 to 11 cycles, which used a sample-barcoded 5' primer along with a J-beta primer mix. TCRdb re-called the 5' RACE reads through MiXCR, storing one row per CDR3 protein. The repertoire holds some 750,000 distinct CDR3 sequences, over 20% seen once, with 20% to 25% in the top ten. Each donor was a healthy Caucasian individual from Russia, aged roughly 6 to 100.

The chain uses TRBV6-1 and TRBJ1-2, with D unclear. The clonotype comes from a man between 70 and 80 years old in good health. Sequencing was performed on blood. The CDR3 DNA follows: TGTGCCAGCAGTGATCGGGGAAATGACTACACCTTC. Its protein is CASSDRGNDYTF.